This TCR beta chain was retrieved from a study of shared clonotypes between healthy human individuals. Findings and caveats of the study: Tissues were not sampled, only blood, and their repertoires likely differ.

Notes on this clone: Its cognate antigen is unknown.

Caucasian adults living in Nashville, Tennessee, provided all samples. Partitioning of CD4+ cells yielded a CD45RA+ naive subset and a CD45RA-negative memory subset. An approximately 210 ng quantity of DNA, 25,000 to 30,000 T cell genomes, went into the sorted-subset replicate PCRs. Clones were read by immunoSEQ multiplex PCR, and TCRdb kept only the in-frame ones, dropping some. The data hold 550,000 to 850,000 clones, with roughly two thirds observed a single time. Deletions cut 2 bases from V and 5 bases from J, with 12 bases between. Germline lookup yields CDR1 SGHRS and CDR2 YFSETQ. The CDR3 runs 14 residues.

Input material: memory CD4+ T cells sorted from blood. The subset is: CD45RA-negative fraction. The V call is TRBV5-1, the J call TRBJ2-3; D is possibly TRBD2 (5 bases). The sequence was collected from a woman aged 25 to 39 in good health. DNA of the CDR3: TGCGCCAGCAGCTTAGGGAGAATGGAAGATACGCAGTATTTT. It encodes CASSLGRMEDTQYF.